The 2 T cell receptor beta chains in this list originate from one sample, sequenced in a study of beta chain features in type 1 diabetes. cDNA synthesis used the whole RNA isolate, giving expressed TCRB sequences. Repertoires were generated with immunoSEQ multiplex PCR, while TCRdb's copy carries only in-frame clones and drops some. The table includes 850,000 to 900,000 clones, about a sixth detected once. The sequencing sample was made of naive CD4+ T cells from blood. These receptors were taken from a woman aged 18-29 years in good health.

This clone appeared a few times. The J gene is TRBJ2-3, the V gene TRBV28; D call uncertain. Per the germline V gene, CDR1 is MDHEN and CDR2 is SYDVKM. The CDR3 extends over 12 amino acids. V gave up 6 bases and J gave up 2 bases, with 6 bases separating them. In DNA, the CDR3 is TGTGCCAGCAGCGCACACACAGATACGCAGTATTTT. Amino acids: CASSAHTDTQYF. The full variable domain, completed using reference TRBV28 and TRBJ2-3, is DVKVTQSSRYLVKRTGEKVFLECVQDMDHENMFWYRQDPGLGLRLIYFSYDVKMKEKGDIPEGYSVSREKKERFSLILESASTNQTSMYLCASSAHTDTQYFGPGTRLTVL.

The V gene is TRBV5-1, the J gene TRBJ2-1; TRBD2 agrees at 9 bases. Germline V gene data show CDR1 as SGHRS and CDR2 as YFSETQ. CDR3 length: 15 amino acids. Losses at the gene ends were 0 bases for V and 9 bases for J; bases not matched to a gene: 7. This chain's CDR3 is CASSLAPGLALEQFF. DNA for the CDR3: TGCGCCAGCAGCTTGGCCCCGGGACTAGCCCTTGAGCAGTTCTTC.